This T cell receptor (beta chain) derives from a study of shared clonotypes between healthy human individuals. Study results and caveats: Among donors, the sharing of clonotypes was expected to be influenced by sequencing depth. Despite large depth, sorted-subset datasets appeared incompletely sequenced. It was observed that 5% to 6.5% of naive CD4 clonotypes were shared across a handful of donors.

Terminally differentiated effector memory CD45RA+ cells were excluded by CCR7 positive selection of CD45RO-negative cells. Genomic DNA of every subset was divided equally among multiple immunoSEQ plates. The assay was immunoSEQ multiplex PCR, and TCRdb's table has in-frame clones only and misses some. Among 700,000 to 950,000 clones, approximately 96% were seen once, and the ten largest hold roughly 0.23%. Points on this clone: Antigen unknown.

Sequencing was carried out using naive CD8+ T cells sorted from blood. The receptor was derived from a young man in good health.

CDR3 DNA: TGTGCCAGCAGTTTCCCAGGGGACGAGCAGTACTTC. It codes for CASSFPGDEQYF. The V call is TRBV27, the J call TRBJ2-7; D might be TRBD1 (6 bases). The CDR3 contains 12 residues. Germline V gene sequence: CDR1 MNHEY, CDR2 SMNVEV (reference sequence). V gave up 3 bases and J gave up 5 bases, with 8 bases separating them.